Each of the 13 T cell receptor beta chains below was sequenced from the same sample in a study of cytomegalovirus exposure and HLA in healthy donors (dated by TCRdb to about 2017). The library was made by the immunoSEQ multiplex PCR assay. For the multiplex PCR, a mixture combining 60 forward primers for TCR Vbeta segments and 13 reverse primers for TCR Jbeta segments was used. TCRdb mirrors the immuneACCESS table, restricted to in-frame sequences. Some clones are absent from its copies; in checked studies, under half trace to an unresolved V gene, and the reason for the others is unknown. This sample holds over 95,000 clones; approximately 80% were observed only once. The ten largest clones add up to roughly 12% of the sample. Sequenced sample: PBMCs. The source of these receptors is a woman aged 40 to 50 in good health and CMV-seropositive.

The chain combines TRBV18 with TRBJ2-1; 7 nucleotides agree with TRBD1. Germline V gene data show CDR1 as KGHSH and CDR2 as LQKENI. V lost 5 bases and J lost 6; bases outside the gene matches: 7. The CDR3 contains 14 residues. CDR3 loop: CASSGDRVGNEQFF. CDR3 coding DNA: TGTGCCAGCTCAGGAGACAGGGTAGGCAATGAGCAGTTCTTC.

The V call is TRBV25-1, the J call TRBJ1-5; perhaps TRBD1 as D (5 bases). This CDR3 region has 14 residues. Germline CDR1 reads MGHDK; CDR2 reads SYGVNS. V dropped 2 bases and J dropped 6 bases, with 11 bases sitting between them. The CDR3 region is CASSELGVIQPQHF. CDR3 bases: TGTGCCAGCAGTGAACTAGGGGTAATTCAGCCCCAGCATTTT.

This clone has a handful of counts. This chain's CDR3 is CASSTDTSSGNTIYF. The CDR3, as DNA: TGTGCCAGCAGTACGGACACCTCCTCTGGAAACACCATATATTTT. V usage is TRBV2 and J usage is TRBJ1-3, with a possible D match to TRBD1 (5 bases). Looked up from germline, CDR1 is SNHLY and CDR2 is FYNNEI. V lost 5 bases, J lost 0 bases, and 11 bases lay in between. The CDR3 length is 15 residues.

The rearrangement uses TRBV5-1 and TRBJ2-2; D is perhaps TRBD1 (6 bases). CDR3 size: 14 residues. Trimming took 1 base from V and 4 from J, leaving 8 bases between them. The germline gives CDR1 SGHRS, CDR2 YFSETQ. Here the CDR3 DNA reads TGCGCCAGCAGCTTGCGACAGGCCACCGGGGAGCTGTTTTTT. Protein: CASSLRQATGELFF.

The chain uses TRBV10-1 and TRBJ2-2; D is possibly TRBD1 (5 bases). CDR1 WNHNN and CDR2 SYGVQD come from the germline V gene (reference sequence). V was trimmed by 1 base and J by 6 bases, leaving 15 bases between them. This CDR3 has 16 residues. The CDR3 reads CASSEFGAAGSGELFF. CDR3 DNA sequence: TGCGCCAGCAGTGAGTTTGGGGCCGCAGGATCCGGGGAGCTGTTTTTT.

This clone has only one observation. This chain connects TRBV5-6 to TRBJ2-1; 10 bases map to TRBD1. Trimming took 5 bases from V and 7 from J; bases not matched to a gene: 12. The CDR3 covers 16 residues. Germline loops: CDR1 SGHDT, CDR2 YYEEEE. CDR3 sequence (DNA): TGTGCCAGCAGACCGGAAGGACAGGGGGTCTCAAATGAGCAGTTCTTC. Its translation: CASRPEGQGVSNEQFF. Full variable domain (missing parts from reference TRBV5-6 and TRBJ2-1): DAGVTQSPTHLIKTRGQQVTLRCSPKSGHDTVSWYQQALGQGPQFIFQYYEEEERQRGNFPDRFSGHQFPNYSSELNVNALLLGDSALYLCASRPEGQGVSNEQFFGPGTRLTVL.

CDR3 sequence: CASSTASGGAVDTQYF. DNA for the CDR3: TGCGCCAGCAGCACCGCTAGCGGGGGGGCGGTAGATACGCAGTATTTT. This chain connects TRBV5-1 to TRBJ2-3; 12 bases line up with TRBD2. The CDR3 loop spans 16 amino acids. J gave up 5 bases and V 4 bases, and 8 bases lay outside the gene matches. The V gene's germline CDR1 is SGHRS and CDR2 YFSETQ.

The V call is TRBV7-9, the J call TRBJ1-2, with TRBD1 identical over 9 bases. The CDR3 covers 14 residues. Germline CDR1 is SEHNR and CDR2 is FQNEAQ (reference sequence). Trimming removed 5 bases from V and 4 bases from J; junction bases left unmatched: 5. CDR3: CASSHDRGSYGYTF. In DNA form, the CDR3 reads TGTGCCAGCAGCCACGACAGGGGGAGCTATGGCTACACCTTC.

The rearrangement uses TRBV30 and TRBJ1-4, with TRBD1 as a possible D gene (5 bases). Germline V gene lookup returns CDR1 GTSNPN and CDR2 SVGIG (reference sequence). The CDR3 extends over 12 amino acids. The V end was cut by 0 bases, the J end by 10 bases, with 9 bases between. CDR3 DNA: TGTGCCTGGAGTGTACCGGGGGTAAAACTGTTTTTT. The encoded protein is CAWSVPGVKLFF.

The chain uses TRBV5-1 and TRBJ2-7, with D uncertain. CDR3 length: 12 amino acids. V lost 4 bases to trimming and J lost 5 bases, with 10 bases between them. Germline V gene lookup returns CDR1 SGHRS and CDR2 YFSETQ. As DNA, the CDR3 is TGCGCCAGCAGCCTCAGTTTTGACGAGCAGTACTTC. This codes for CASSLSFDEQYF.

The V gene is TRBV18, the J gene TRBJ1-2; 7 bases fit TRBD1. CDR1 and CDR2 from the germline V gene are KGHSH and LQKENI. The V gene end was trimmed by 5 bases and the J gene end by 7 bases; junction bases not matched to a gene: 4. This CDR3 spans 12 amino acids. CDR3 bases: TGTGCCAGCTCAACAGACAGGGCTGGCTACACCTTC. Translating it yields CASSTDRAGYTF.

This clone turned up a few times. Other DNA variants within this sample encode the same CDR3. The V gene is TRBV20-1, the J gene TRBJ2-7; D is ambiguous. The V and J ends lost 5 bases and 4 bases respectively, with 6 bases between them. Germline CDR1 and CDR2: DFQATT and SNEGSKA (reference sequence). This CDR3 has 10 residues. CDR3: CSAGQYEQYF. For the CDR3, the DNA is TGCAGTGCTGGTCAGTACGAGCAGTACTTC.

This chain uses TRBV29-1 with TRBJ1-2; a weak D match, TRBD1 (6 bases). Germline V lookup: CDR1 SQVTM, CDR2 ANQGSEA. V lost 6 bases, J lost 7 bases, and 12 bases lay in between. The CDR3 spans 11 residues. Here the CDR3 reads CSVGTTCGYTF. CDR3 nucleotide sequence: TGCAGCGTCGGGACAACCTGTGGCTACACCTTC.